Given below is one TCR beta chain in context. What it binds is unknown. This CDR3 comprises 13 residues. Germline CDR1 and CDR2: MNHEY and SMNVEV (reference sequence). With 2 bases removed from V and 4 bases from J, the gap between germline ends came to 8 bases. The entry originates in a study of T cell responses to AZD1222 COVID-19 vaccine. Findings and caveats of the study: At study baseline, merely six AZD1222 recipients were seropositive. Spike-specific TCR breadth and depth rose after two AZD1222 doses. Regions left unmutated in variants are reportedly the target of nearly half of spike-specific TCRs.

Measured with immunoSEQ multiplex PCR; TCRdb has only the in-frame clones, and not every one. The table includes 150,000 or so clones, about 93% detected once. The clonotype originates from an adult in good health. The material was peripheral blood, obtained on day 0 of AZD1222 vaccination. This chain joins TRBV27 and TRBJ1-2, with a weak D call TRBD1 (5 bases). CDR3 coding DNA: TGTGCCAGCAGTTTAAGCGGGGGCTATGGCTACACCTTC. This gives the protein CASSLSGGYGYTF.